This is a list of T cell receptor beta chains from one sample in a study of identifying expanded T cells in peripheral blood. The protocol was immunoSEQ multiplex PCR, while the TCRdb copy is restricted to in-frame clones and leaves out a portion. This table has 75,000 to 90,000 clones, 70% to 90% appearing once. The sample was blood. The receptors were gathered from a person aged 18 to 70 in good health. CDR3s include the opening cysteine and the closing phenylalanine or tryptophan. Fields, in order: D gene, J gene, clone size, V gene, CDR3 protein, CDR3 DNA. The D gene is left open where the match is weak. Size is omitted from some rows. Given values are once, few, many or a class for expanded clones.

TRBD1 TRBJ2-7 - TRBV13 CASSSPGQGVYEQYF TGTGCCAGCAGCTCACCGGGACAGGGGGTTTACGAGCAGTACTTC
- TRBJ1-4 - TRBV18 CASSIMGGTNEKLFF TGTGCCAGCTCTATCATGGGCGGAACTAATGAAAAACTGTTTTTT
- TRBJ2-2 - TRBV10-3 CATRVSGELFF TGTGCCACCAGGGTGTCCGGGGAGCTGTTTTTT
- TRBJ2-2 - TRBV29-1 CSVDGRDIARNTNTGELFF TGCAGCGTTGATGGAAGGGATATTGCGCGGAACACGAACACCGGGGAGCTGTTTTTT
- TRBJ1-5 - TRBV19 CASSQGRNMYQPQHF TGTGCCAGTAGTCAGGGGAGGAATATGTATCAGCCCCAGCATTTT
TRBD2 TRBJ2-7 - TRBV28 CASSVTSAAYEQYF TGTGCCAGCAGTGTGACTAGCGCAGCCTACGAGCAGTACTTC
- TRBJ2-1 - TRBV29-1 CSVDTYNEQFF TGCAGCGTGGACACCTACAATGAGCAGTTCTTC
- TRBJ1-2 - TRBV6-5 CASSYSRRGYGYTF TGTGCCAGCAGTTATAGTCGGAGAGGCTATGGCTACACCTTC
- TRBJ2-2 - TRBV7-2 CASSLERTGELFF TGTGCCAGCAGCTTAGAAAGGACCGGGGAGCTGTTTTTT
TRBD2 TRBJ2-7 - TRBV9 CASSVEASGRVEQYF TGTGCCAGCAGCGTAGAGGCTAGCGGGAGGGTCGAGCAGTACTTC
- TRBJ2-1 - TRBV7-8 CASSADHGSYNEQFF TGTGCCAGCAGCGCCGATCACGGGTCCTACAATGAGCAGTTCTTC
TRBD1 TRBJ1-2 - TRBV6-5 CASSRPQGAEGYTF TGTGCCAGCAGTCGACCGCAGGGGGCGGAAGGCTACACCTTC
- TRBJ2-4 - TRBV21-1 CASSKALVNIQYF TGTGCCAGCAGCAAAGCTTTGGTGAACATTCAGTACTTC
- TRBJ2-3 - TRBV15 CATSQLGSRSTDTQYF TGTGCCACCAGCCAACTAGGGAGTAGGAGCACAGATACGCAGTATTTT
TRBD2 TRBJ2-2 - TRBV28 CASTRLASGRLGTGELFF TGTGCCAGCACTAGGCTGGCTAGCGGGAGGTTAGGGACCGGGGAGCTGTTTTTT
- TRBJ1-2 - TRBV5-1 CASSLAQGQKAYGYTF TGCGCCAGCAGCTTGGCCCAGGGGCAGAAAGCCTATGGCTACACCTTC
TRBD1 TRBJ2-2 - TRBV11-2 CASSRDRGYTGELFF TGTGCCAGCAGCCGCGACAGGGGGTACACCGGGGAGCTGTTTTTT
- TRBJ2-3 - TRBV6-5 CASSYSTNVDTQYF TGTGCCAGCAGTTACTCGACCAACGTGGATACGCAGTATTTT
- TRBJ2-1 - TRBV27 CASSTYNEQFF TGTGCCAGCAGTACCTACAATGAGCAGTTCTTC
- TRBJ2-5 - TRBV25-1 CASSEGWVGVTETQYF TGTGCCAGCAGTGAAGGGTGGGTCGGGGTCACAGAGACCCAGTACTTC
TRBD2 TRBJ2-3 - TRBV7-9 CASSLPTSGSITDTQYF TGTGCCAGCAGCTTACCGACTAGCGGGAGTATCACAGATACGCAGTATTTT
- TRBJ2-3 few TRBV5-1 CASSLVGKSTDTQYF TGCGCCAGCAGCTTGGTGGGCAAAAGCACAGATACGCAGTATTTT
- TRBJ2-2 - TRBV2 CASSPSLPTGELFF TGTGCCAGCAGCCCCAGCTTACCCACCGGGGAGCTGTTTTTT
- TRBJ2-1 - TRBV14 CASSPSGPGHTSRAYNEQFF TGTGCCAGCAGTCCATCGGGTCCGGGACATACGTCCAGGGCCTACAATGAGCAGTTCTTC
- TRBJ2-6 - TRBV29-1 CSADSSGANVLTF TGCAGCGCCGACAGCTCTGGGGCCAACGTCCTGACTTTC
- TRBJ1-1 once TRBV19 CASSIPREMTEAFF TGTGCCAGTAGTATTCCAAGGGAGATGACTGAAGCTTTCTTT
TRBD2 TRBJ2-1 - TRBV27 CASSLETSGYNEQFF TGTGCCAGCAGTTTAGAGACTAGCGGCTACAATGAGCAGTTCTTC
- TRBJ1-2 - TRBV7-2 CASSLGASAANYGYTF TGTGCCAGCAGCTTAGGGGCGTCCGCGGCTAACTATGGCTACACCTTC
- TRBJ1-1 - TRBV6-5 CASSYSAGVDTEAFF TGTGCCAGCAGTTACTCAGCAGGGGTGGACACTGAAGCTTTCTTT